This T cell receptor beta chain originates from a study of blood T cell repertoires in COVID-19 (TCRdb year 2020). For the wider study: Collaborator samples came from the United States, Italy and Spain and covered acute and convalescent phases of COVID-19. A de-identified subject ID, COVID-19 status, age in years and sex were almost always included in the sample metadata. The samples were drawn from the first 160 participants of the ongoing ImmuneRACE study and from 950 to 1,500 subjects provided by 6 global collaborators. Subjects who had been exposed to COVID-19, were actively infected with it, or had recovered from it provided the deeply sampled blood TCRbeta repertoires that made up the dataset. Where HLA class I and class II types were available, the types were taken from metadata supplied by the sample provider, not from assay-based typing. The repertoires were made available in a free public database intended to serve as a resource for research on the immune response to SARS-CoV-2. The prospective study material was composed of cDNA or gDNA derived from T cells, B-cell-depleted T cells, or PBMCs. Here is what the overall study found, with its caveats: The amount of clinical and demographic metadata varied by source and participant and was provided uncurated.

V has 7 bases trimmed and J has 4 bases trimmed; junction bases matching no gene number 4. The CDR3 holds 13 amino acids from the cysteine to the phenylalanine. Solely the CDR3 DNA is kept, with 39 bases framed from the first base. The germline V gene encodes CDR1 GTSNPN and CDR2 SVGIG (reference sequence). The immunoSEQ Assay, a bias-controlled multiplex PCR, was used to amplify TCRbeta CDR3 regions from genomic DNA. On the study's bioinformatics: The number of nucleated cells in each sample was estimated by amplification of reference gene primers within the assay. To quantify the absolute abundance of each unique TCRbeta CDR3 rearrangement, sequence reads were collapsed and filtered. For each sample, productive Simpson clonality was calculated as the square root of Simpson's diversity index across productive rearrangements. Drawn from immuneACCESS, this table holds only the in-frame rearrangements with V and J called that TCRdb kept. Clones are partly lost; checked studies trace under half to an unresolved V gene and leave the rest unexplained. That table is the source of V, J and clone size, and D and trimming were worked out from the DNA. This sample holds roughly 300,000 clones; about 90% were observed only once. The ten biggest clones cover 1.5% to 2% of the sample.

Comment on this clone: Its binding antigen is unknown. It has no much larger one-base neighbor in the sample; base qualities were not kept.

In Seattle, one collaborating source enrolled patients while the infection was active and tracked those patients longitudinally over the course of disease. Collaborating institutions collected whole blood in K2EDTA tubes following their own protocols. For TCRbeta analysis, collaborators shipped samples as frozen whole blood, isolated PBMCs, or DNA extracted from either of those sample types. Recombination linked TRBV30 to TRBJ1-6; 7 bases in between match TRBD1. The receptor's source is a woman aged 25 to 39 with COVID-19, enrolled during active disease. Sequencing input: peripheral blood. CDR3 region: CASTGQYNSPLHF. In nucleotide form, the sequence is TGTGCCTCTACGGGACAGTATAATTCACCCCTCCACTTT. The variable domain in full, with residues beyond the CDR3 obtained from the reference TRBV30 and TRBJ1-6 genes, is SQTIHQWPATLVQPVGSPLSLECTVEGTSNPNLYWYRQAAGRGLQLLFYSVGIGQISSEVPQNLSASRPQDRQFILSSKKLLLSDSGFYLCASTGQYNSPLHFGNGTRLTVT.